This entry is about one TCR beta chain. What it binds is unknown. This entry comes from a study of chemoradiotherapy in HPV16-positive cancers. Study as a whole: Candidate HPV-specific T-cell clones and common TCR motifs came from functional assays in a couple of HPV16-positive patients. Study outcomes and limitations: Candidate HPV-specific clones and E7-related TCR motifs grew in tumor during treatment.

V was trimmed by 3 bases and J by 6 bases, leaving 16 bases between them. This CDR3 has 16 amino acids. Germline-derived CDR1 and CDR2 are SGHRS and YFSETQ. Measured with immunoSEQ multiplex PCR; TCRdb has only the in-frame clones, and not every one. The repertoire holds around 6,600 clones, with around four fifths as singletons. Sample acquisition took place from a patient who underwent chemoradiotherapy. The chain links TRBV5-1 to TRBJ1-6, with D possibly matching TRBD1 (5 bases). This clonotype was obtained from a human donor with HPV-associated anogenital cancer. CDR3 amino acids: CASSSSWQGGNSPLHF. For the CDR3, the DNA is TGCGCCAGCAGCTCCTCTTGGCAGGGCGGTAATTCACCCCTCCACTTT.